The T cell receptor beta chain under discussion was sequenced for a study of response to subunit inactivated influenza vaccine. Study-level findings and limits: Seasonal influenza vaccination, on each occasion, was suggested by the authors to recruit few new T cells.

TCRdb ran MiXCR on the RT-PCR reads and lists one entry per CDR3 protein. Altogether some 520,000 distinct CDR3 sequences are present, approximately 15% being singletons, with the ten largest covering 2.5% to 3.5%. This clonotype was counted at least ten times. Its cognate antigen is unknown. The germline V gene encodes CDR1 SNHLY and CDR2 FYNNEI. The length of the CDR3 is 14 residues. The V end was cut by 4 bases, the J end by 6 bases, with 13 bases between. The V and J genes are TRBV2 and TRBJ1-5; no definite D call. The sequenced sample was CD4+ T cells sorted from PBMCs, obtained less than 30 months after vaccination. This TCR derives from a man between 50 and 69 years old who received an inactivated influenza vaccine. Here the CDR3 DNA reads TGTGCCAGCAGTGGGTCCGCCCCGGGTCAGCCCCAGCATTTT. It specifies CASSGSAPGQPQHF.